Listed here are 22 T cell receptor beta chains from one sample, sequenced in a study of cytomegalovirus exposure and HLA in healthy donors. The PCR was carried out with 60 Vbeta primers and 13 Jbeta primers. The table came from immunoSEQ multiplex PCR; TCRdb's copy has only in-frame clones and leaves some out. The data show some 99,000 clones, 76% seen once. Sequencing used PBMCs. The receptors come from a woman in her 50s in good health and CMV-seropositive.

The sample holds a few counts of this clone. Here the CDR3 reads CASRTTGAGELFF. In DNA form, the CDR3 reads TGTGCCAGCAGAACTACAGGGGCTGGGGAGCTGTTTTTT. The chain employs TRBV6-5 and TRBJ2-2, with TRBD1 identical over 7 bases. The CDR3 contains 13 residues. V lost 6 bases and J lost 8; bases outside the gene matches: 6. Germline assignment: CDR1 MNHEY and CDR2 SVGAGI.

V is TRBV5-4 and J is TRBJ2-7; 10 bases line up with TRBD1. Germline V gene lookup returns CDR1 SGHNT and CDR2 YYREEE (reference sequence). Losses at the gene ends were 2 bases for V and 4 bases for J; bases not matched to a gene: 3. The CDR3 has 14 amino acids. In DNA, the CDR3 is TGTGCCAGCAGCTTAGACAGGGGGCTATACGAGCAGTACTTC. It specifies CASSLDRGLYEQYF.

This clone has more than one count but fewer than ten. The J gene is TRBJ2-7, the V gene TRBV27; 9 bases line up with TRBD1. This CDR3 comprises 13 residues. Germline lookup yields CDR1 MNHEY and CDR2 SMNVEV (reference sequence). V lost 4 bases to trimming and J lost 5 bases; unmatched junction nucleotides: 3. This chain's CDR3 is CASSWTGAHEQYF. CDR3 DNA: TGTGCCAGCAGTTGGACAGGGGCCCACGAGCAGTACTTC.

The chain recombines TRBV15 with TRBJ1-2, with D maybe TRBD1 (6 bases). Trimming pared 3 bases from V and 8 bases from J, leaving 19 bases between. The CDR3 length is 15 residues. The V gene's germline CDR1 is LNHNV and CDR2 YYDKDF (reference sequence). This chain's CDR3 is CATSSPNREILGYTF. CDR3 nucleotides: TGTGCCACCAGCAGTCCAAACAGGGAGATCTTAGGCTACACCTTC.

This clone has a single count. This chain uses TRBV4-1 with TRBJ2-7; TRBD1 aligns across 8 bases. The CDR3 sequence is 15 residues long. Germline CDR1 and CDR2: MGHRA and YSYEKL. V lost 5 bases and J lost 0; bases outside the gene matches: 6. The chain's CDR3 is CASSEATGDSYEQYF. DNA for the CDR3: TGCGCCAGCAGCGAAGCGACAGGGGACTCCTACGAGCAGTACTTC.

V gene TRBV4-2 combines with J gene TRBJ2-7; no firm D call. V lost 1 base, J lost 7 bases, and 17 bases lay in between. Looked up from germline, CDR1 is LGHNA and CDR2 is YNFKEQ. CDR3 length equals 15 residues. The CDR3 DNA sequence: TGTGCCAGCAGCCAAGCGCAAGGCCTGTCGAGGGAGCAGTACTTC. Translating it yields CASSQAQGLSREQYF.

J is TRBJ2-3 and V is TRBV7-3; 12 bases align to TRBD2. The CDR3 has 16 residues. Germline CDR1 SGHTA, CDR2 FQGTGA. With V trimmed by 3 bases and J by 5 bases, 6 bases remained unmatched. The CDR3: CASSFQASGGGDTQYF. CDR3 DNA: TGTGCCAGCAGCTTCCAAGCTAGCGGGGGGGGAGATACGCAGTATTTT.

V gene TRBV10-2 combines with J gene TRBJ1-2; D uncertain. Germline V gives CDR1 WSHSY, CDR2 SAAADI. Trimming cost V 3 bases and J 2 bases, with 13 bases left between them. CDR3 size: 15 residues. The CDR3 protein is CASSDVRDANYGYTF. The CDR3 DNA sequence: TGCGCCAGCAGTGATGTGAGGGATGCCAACTATGGCTACACCTTC.

The rearrangement uses TRBV6-5 and TRBJ2-2; tentatively, D is TRBD2 (6 bases). The V gene lost 0 bases and the J gene lost 5 bases, with 10 bases spanning the gap. The CDR3 extends over 15 amino acids. Per the germline V gene, CDR1 is MNHEY and CDR2 is SVGAGI. The CDR3 nucleotides read TGTGCCAGCAGTTACTCCGGGACTTTAACCGGGGAGCTGTTTTTT. This translates into CASSYSGTLTGELFF.

V and J are TRBV14 and TRBJ1-1; D not resolved. Germline CDR1 reads SGHDN; CDR2 reads FVKESK. V lost 4 bases and J lost 3, with 9 bases in between. The CDR3 is 13 amino acids. CDR3 region: CASSPQVYTEAFF. CDR3 nucleotide sequence: TGTGCCAGCAGCCCTCAGGTTTACACTGAAGCTTTCTTT.

This sequence joins TRBV4-1 and TRBJ2-1, with D possibly matching TRBD1 (5 bases). The V gene lost 5 bases and the J gene lost 1 base, with 15 bases spanning the gap. The germline V gene encodes CDR1 MGHRA and CDR2 YSYEKL. This CDR3 spans 16 amino acids. CDR3 amino acids: CASSSLDMVSYNEQFF. Here the CDR3 DNA reads TGCGCCAGCAGCTCCCTGGACATGGTTTCCTACAATGAGCAGTTCTTC.

The chain employs TRBV19 and TRBJ2-1, with 12 bases aligning to TRBD2. The CDR3 contains 17 residues. Per the germline V gene, CDR1 is LNHDA and CDR2 is SQIVND (reference sequence). V lost 1 base and J lost 7; bases outside the gene matches: 8. The CDR3 protein is CASSIGASGGAWNEQFF. The CDR3 DNA reads TGTGCCAGTAGTATAGGAGCTAGCGGGGGGGCGTGGAATGAGCAGTTCTTC. Combining the CDR3 with reference TRBV19 and TRBJ2-1 gives the whole variable domain DGGITQSPKYLFRKEGQNVTLSCEQNLNHDAMYWYRQDPGQGLRLIYYSQIVNDFQKGDIAEGYSVSREKKESFPLTVTSAQKNPTAFYLCASSIGASGGAWNEQFFGPGTRLTVL.

The chain couples TRBV6-5 to TRBJ2-7; the match to TRBD2 covers 7 bases. The CDR3 consists of 14 residues. CDR1 is MNHEY, CDR2 SVGAGI, per germline. V dropped 2 bases and J dropped 3; count of bases not matched to a gene: 4. CDR3 region: CASSYRGVGYEQYF. CDR3 in DNA: TGTGCCAGCAGTTACCGGGGGGTCGGCTACGAGCAGTACTTC.

The chain has TRBV19 and TRBJ2-7; 10 bases are shared with TRBD1. CDR1 is LNHDA and CDR2 is SQIVND in the germline V gene (reference sequence). This CDR3 has 15 amino acids. The trim removed 3 bases at V and 3 bases at J, leaving 5 bases unmatched. The CDR3 DNA is TGTGCCAGTAGTATGGGGACAGGGGCCCACTACGAGCAGTACTTC. Its protein product is CASSMGTGAHYEQYF.

J is TRBJ2-7 and V is TRBV25-1; TRBD1 agrees at 8 bases. V shed 4 bases and J 3 bases; nucleotides not matched to a gene: 5. Germline-derived CDR1 and CDR2 are MGHDK and SYGVNS. CDR3 length equals 14 residues. The CDR3 spells CASSVAGGGYEQYF. In DNA form, the CDR3 reads TGTGCCAGCAGTGTAGCAGGGGGCGGCTACGAGCAGTACTTC.

The chain is built from TRBV7-9 and TRBJ2-3, with TRBD2 matching 11 bases. The CDR3 runs to 15 residues. Germline V lookup: CDR1 SEHNR, CDR2 FQNEAQ (reference sequence). Trimming took 3 bases from V and 3 from J; bases not matched to a gene: 2. CDR3: CASSFSGGATDTQYF. The CDR3 DNA reads TGTGCCAGCAGCTTTAGCGGGGGGGCGACAGATACGCAGTATTTT.

The count of this clone is one. The chain couples TRBV4-3 to TRBJ2-5, with 7 nucleotides matching TRBD2. The V and J ends lost 0 bases and 9 bases, in that order; junction bases with no gene match: 1. CDR1 and CDR2 from the germline V gene are LGHNA and YSLEER. CDR3 length: 12 amino acids. The CDR3 DNA reads as TGCGCCAGCAGCCAAGATCGGGGGGCCCAGTACTTC. This encodes CASSQDRGAQYF.

This rearrangement joins TRBV18 to TRBJ2-3, with D unclear. CDR1 and CDR2 from the germline V gene are KGHSH and LQKENI. V lost 3 bases and J 5 bases, leaving 6 bases between the germline ends. The length of the CDR3 is 12 residues. This CDR3 is CASSPTLDTQYF. The CDR3 DNA is TGTGCCAGCTCACCGACTCTAGATACGCAGTATTTT.

About this clone itself: Relative to the germline gene, one junction end is altered; a read error may explain this. V usage is TRBV7-9 and J usage is TRBJ2-5; tentatively, D is TRBD2 (5 bases). The CDR3 consists of 17 residues. Germline loops: CDR1 SEHNR, CDR2 FQNEAQ (reference sequence). The CDR3: CSSGLEVLSLYQETQYF. The DNA of the CDR3 is TGTTCCAGCGGCTTGGAGGTCCTATCCCTGTACCAAGAGACCCAGTACTTC.

In its sample, this clone was seen a few times. The chain links TRBV9 to TRBJ2-1; 10 nucleotides align to TRBD2. The germline V gene has CDR1 SGDLS and CDR2 YYNGEE. V was clipped by 0 bases and J by 10 bases; unmatched bases: 10. This CDR3 has 16 amino acids. As DNA, the CDR3 is TGTGCCAGCAGCGTAGGGAGGGAGCGGGGGGGCCGAGAGCAGTTCTTC. This encodes CASSVGRERGGREQFF.

This chain joins TRBV9 and TRBJ2-7; no reliable D call. The germline gives CDR1 SGDLS, CDR2 YYNGEE. This CDR3 has 14 amino acids. Trimming shortened V by 0 bases and J by 6 bases, and 13 bases separated the two germline ends. Here the CDR3 DNA reads TGTGCCAGCAGCGTAGACGTTAGCTCGGGCGAGCAGTACTTC. Translation gives CASSVDVSSGEQYF.

V gene TRBV9 combines with J gene TRBJ1-1; D is unclear. The CDR3 sequence is 16 residues long. Germline loops: CDR1 SGDLS, CDR2 YYNGEE. Trimming removed 0 bases from V and 0 bases from J, with 12 bases in between. The DNA for the CDR3 is TGTGCCAGCAGCGTAGGGTCAGGTCTTATGAACACTGAAGCTTTCTTT. Translation: CASSVGSGLMNTEAFF.